One sample yielded the 31 T cell receptor beta chains listed below, sequenced in a study of shared clonotypes between healthy human individuals. Measured with immunoSEQ multiplex PCR; TCRdb has only the in-frame clones, and not every one. This table holds about 600,000 clones, about 80% found once. Sample: PBMCs. The receptor set was obtained from a woman in her forties in good health. Some clones in this sample may be carry-over from other donors' samples.

On this clone: One junction end does not reproduce the germline sequence, and a read error may be involved. The chain recombines TRBV6-5 with TRBJ2-7; D is uncertain. The germline V gene has CDR1 MNHEY and CDR2 SVGAGI. The CDR3 totals 13 residues. The CDR3 spells CASRYSITYEQYF. The CDR3 bases are TGTGCCAGCAGATACTCCATCACCTACGAGCAGTACTTC.

This sequence joins TRBV28 and TRBJ2-7, with D possibly being TRBD1 (6 bases). Germline V gives CDR1 MDHEN, CDR2 SYDVKM. The CDR3 length is 16 residues. V was shortened by 6 bases and J by 1 base, with 19 bases between the two germline ends. Here the CDR3 reads CASRKYRAFSSYEQYF. The CDR3 DNA reads TGTGCCAGCAGAAAGTACAGGGCCTTCAGTTCCTACGAGCAGTACTTC.

The V and J genes are TRBV6-1 and TRBJ2-3; D is ambiguous. This CDR3 has 15 amino acids. Germline-derived CDR1 and CDR2 are MNHNS and SASEGT. Trimming left V 1 base short and J 0 bases short, with 8 bases between. CDR3 sequence reads: CASSEDPHSTDTQYF. CDR3 bases: TGTGCCAGCAGTGAAGATCCCCATAGCACAGATACGCAGTATTTT.

This CDR3 reads CASSPQRAGFYNEQFF. The CDR3 DNA reads TGTGCCAGCAGCCCCCAGCGGGCGGGATTTTACAATGAGCAGTTCTTC. V and J are TRBV7-8 and TRBJ2-1, with D perhaps matching TRBD2 (6 bases). Trimming shortened V by 5 bases and J by 4 bases, and 18 bases separated the two germline ends. Germline CDR1 reads SGHVS; CDR2 reads FQNEAQ. CDR3 length: 16 amino acids.

This sequence joins TRBV10-2 and TRBJ2-5; 7 bases align to TRBD1. The CDR3 totals 14 residues. CDR1 is WSHSY, CDR2 SAAADI, per germline. With V trimmed by 6 bases and J by 0 bases, 4 bases remained unmatched. The CDR3 region is CASSRQGYQETQYF. The DNA of the CDR3 is TGCGCCAGCAGCCGACAGGGCTACCAAGAGACCCAGTACTTC.

This clone was recorded at least ten times. V is TRBV28 and J is TRBJ2-5; D may be TRBD1 or TRBD2 (5 bases each). The CDR3 has 16 residues. V was shortened by 5 bases and J by 5 bases, with 21 bases between the two germline ends. Germline V CDR1 and CDR2: MDHEN, SYDVKM. The CDR3 here is CASSPRTIGEGETQYF. CDR3 DNA: TGTGCCAGCAGTCCCCGGACAATCGGTGAGGGGGAGACCCAGTACTTC.

The chain employs TRBV5-6 and TRBJ1-2; TRBD1 is a possible D gene (5 bases). This CDR3 has 15 residues. Per the germline V gene, CDR1 is SGHDT and CDR2 is YYEEEE. The V gene lost 0 bases and the J gene lost 8 bases, with 17 bases spanning the gap. The CDR3 coding sequence is TGTGCCAGCAGCTTGGTGGCAGGGCCCCTAGGGGGCTACACCTTC. It yields the protein CASSLVAGPLGGYTF.

V is TRBV2 and J is TRBJ2-1, with TRBD1 matching over 8 bases. The CDR3 is 15 amino acids. V shed 1 base, J shed 8 bases, and the junction held 7 bases outside the gene matches. The germline V gene encodes CDR1 SNHLY and CDR2 FYNNEI. The DNA of the CDR3 is TGTGCCAGCAGTGAAGGGGTCAGGGGGCTCGATGAGCAGTTCTTC. Amino acid sequence: CASSEGVRGLDEQFF.

This chain joins TRBV2 and TRBJ1-4; 9 positions agree with TRBD1. V shed 10 bases and J 0 bases; nucleotides not matched to a gene: 18. CDR1 is SNHLY and CDR2 is FYNNEI in the germline V gene. This CDR3 has 19 amino acids. CDR3 nucleotide sequence: TGTGCCACCAAACGAGGTCTCAACAGGGGGCCGTCAACTAATGAAAAACTGTTTTTT. Translation: CATKRGLNRGPSTNEKLFF.

V is TRBV5-4 and J is TRBJ2-1, with D maybe TRBD1 (6 bases). The length of the CDR3 is 16 residues. The V end was cut by 4 bases, the J end by 7 bases, with 21 bases between. Germline CDR1 reads SGHNT; CDR2 reads YYREEE (reference sequence). The CDR3, as DNA: TGTGCCAGCAGCCCGCAGGGGATGGTCGCCGGGAATGAGCAGTTCTTC. Translating it yields CASSPQGMVAGNEQFF.

Remarks on this clone: Other DNA sequences of this sample code for an identical CDR3. The genes are TRBV5-1 and TRBJ1-3, with D uncertain. Trimming took off 0 bases at V and 2 bases at J, with 9 bases between the two ends. The CDR3 totals 15 residues. Germline assignment: CDR1 SGHRS and CDR2 YFSETQ. Here the CDR3 DNA reads TGCGCCAGCAGCTTGGCCGGCAGCACTGGAAACACCATATATTTT. Translation gives CASSLAGSTGNTIYF.

This clone occurred once. The chain is built from TRBV29-1 and TRBJ2-1; no definite D call. The CDR3 is 14 residues long. The V end was cut by 0 bases, the J end by 2 bases, with 8 bases between. Per the germline V gene, CDR1 is SQVTM and CDR2 is ANQGSEA. The CDR3 nucleotides read TGCAGCGTTGAAGATCCCGACACCTACAATGAGCAGTTCTTC. Amino acids: CSVEDPDTYNEQFF.

Points on this clone: Other DNA sequences of this sample code for an identical CDR3. The CDR3 loop reads CAWGGSNQPQHF. In nucleotides, the CDR3 is TGTGCCTGGGGCGGTAGCAATCAGCCCCAGCATTTT. V is TRBV30 and J is TRBJ1-5; D uncertain. The germline gives CDR1 GTSNPN, CDR2 SVGIG (reference sequence). CDR3 length: 12 residues. Trimming left V 5 bases short and J 0 bases short, with 5 bases between.

This rearrangement joins TRBV7-8 to TRBJ1-2, with D possibly matching TRBD1 (6 bases). Germline V CDR1 and CDR2: SGHVS, FQNEAQ. V was shortened by 1 base and J by 10 bases, with 7 bases between the two germline ends. The CDR3 covers 11 residues. For the CDR3, the DNA is TGTGCCAGCAGCTTAGGACAGGTCTACACCTTC. Amino acid sequence: CASSLGQVYTF.

As concerns this clone: The sample holds other DNA sequences that translate to the same CDR3. The chain is built from TRBV30 and TRBJ1-5; no firm D call. This CDR3 is 13 amino acids long. Trimming removed 0 bases from V and 1 base from J, with 4 bases in between. Germline V gene lookup returns CDR1 GTSNPN and CDR2 SVGIG (reference sequence). Here the CDR3 reads CAWSVRSNQPQHF. The CDR3 DNA follows: TGTGCCTGGAGTGTACGCAGCAATCAGCCCCAGCATTTT.

CDR3 sequence reads: CSVEFPATNYGYTF. Here the CDR3 DNA reads TGCAGCGTTGAATTCCCAGCCACAAACTATGGCTACACCTTC. The chain employs TRBV29-1 and TRBJ1-2; no clear D. Trimming left V 2 bases short and J 2 bases short, with 12 bases between. Germline V gene lookup returns CDR1 SQVTM and CDR2 ANQGSEA. The CDR3 covers 14 residues.

A remark on this clone: Since a much larger clone is just one base distant, this may be a read error. The J gene is TRBJ2-7, the V gene TRBV6-6, with a possible D match to TRBD2 (6 bases). V was cut by 2 bases and J by 9 bases, with 8 bases left in between. This CDR3 region has 11 residues. Germline-derived CDR1 and CDR2 are MNHNY and SVGAGI (reference sequence). CDR3 nucleotides: TGTGCCAGCAGTTACCAGCGGGTGCAGTACTTC. It codes for CASSYQRVQYF.

This clone was detected only once. The sample has other DNA sequences that encode this CDR3 too. This sequence joins TRBV7-2 and TRBJ1-5; 9 nucleotides line up with TRBD1. The J segment lost 7 bases and the V segment lost 3 bases, leaving 4 bases of the junction unmatched. Germline-derived CDR1 and CDR2 are SGHTA and FQGNSA. This CDR3 has 14 residues. CDR3 region: CASSFGTGSQPQHF. The DNA of the CDR3 is TGTGCCAGCAGCTTTGGGACAGGGAGCCAGCCCCAGCATTTT.

This chain links TRBV6-6 with TRBJ1-5; D call uncertain. This CDR3 has 16 amino acids. Germline V CDR1 and CDR2: MNHNY, SVGAGI (reference sequence). Trimming pared 2 bases from V and 2 bases from J, leaving 13 bases between. Here the CDR3 reads CASSYRGGYGNQPQHF. The CDR3 nucleotides are TGTGCCAGCAGTTACCGGGGAGGATACGGCAATCAGCCCCAGCATTTT.

The chain is built from TRBV28 and TRBJ2-1, with a possible D match to TRBD2 (6 bases). CDR1 is MDHEN and CDR2 is SYDVKM in the germline V gene. The CDR3 has 15 residues. Trimming left V 6 bases short and J 5 bases short, with 17 bases between. The DNA of the CDR3 is TGTGCCAGCAGCTTCGGGGGTTGGCGGGACAATGAGCAGTTCTTC. Amino acids: CASSFGGWRDNEQFF. The full variable domain, completed using reference TRBV28 and TRBJ2-1, is DVKVTQSSRYLVKRTGEKVFLECVQDMDHENMFWYRQDPGLGLRLIYFSYDVKMKEKGDIPEGYSVSREKKERFSLILESASTNQTSMYLCASSFGGWRDNEQFFGPGTRLTVL.

In nucleotides, the CDR3 is TGTGCCAGCAGCTTAAGGGCGGTAGCGAATTACGAGCAGTACTTC. Residues: CASSLRAVANYEQYF. The rearrangement links TRBV7-2 to TRBJ2-7; weak D call: TRBD2 (5 bases). Deletions cut 2 bases from V and 4 bases from J, with 15 bases between. The CDR3 spans 15 residues. Germline V gene sequence: CDR1 SGHTA, CDR2 FQGNSA.

V usage is TRBV11-3 and J usage is TRBJ1-5, with a tentative D call TRBD1 (5 bases). V gave up 0 bases and J gave up 3 bases, with 21 bases separating them. The CDR3 contains 19 residues. The germline CDR1 and CDR2 sequences are SGHNT and YENEEA. The CDR3 protein is CASSLDPRGKGWNNQPQHF. CDR3 coding DNA: TGTGCCAGCAGCTTAGATCCGCGGGGGAAAGGATGGAACAATCAGCCCCAGCATTTT. Complete variable domain (other parts from reference TRBV11-3 and TRBJ1-5): EAGVVQSPRYKIIEKKQPVAFWCNPISGHNTLYWYLQNLGQGPELLIRYENEEAVDDSQLPKDRFSAERLKGVDSTLKIQPAELGDSAVYLCASSLDPRGKGWNNQPQHFGDGTRLSIL.

This chain joins TRBV28 and TRBJ2-1; 9 nucleotides line up with TRBD1. The ends lost 5 bases at V and 5 bases at J; junction bases unmatched: 10. The CDR3 loop spans 16 amino acids. Germline-derived CDR1 and CDR2 are MDHEN and SYDVKM. CDR3 DNA sequence: TGTGCCAGCAGTCCCCCGGGGACAGGGCTTAACAATGAGCAGTTCTTC. Amino acids: CASSPPGTGLNNEQFF.

Many counts were recorded for this clone. This chain links TRBV9 with TRBJ2-5; the D gene is possibly TRBD2 (6 bases). Germline-derived CDR1 and CDR2 are SGDLS and YYNGEE. The CDR3 consists of 14 residues. Trimming pared 3 bases from V and 10 bases from J, leaving 19 bases between. This CDR3 reads CASSASGTRGGQYF. CDR3 sequence (DNA): TGTGCCAGCAGCGCCTCCGGGACGCGGGGTGGCCAGTACTTC.

V and J are TRBV7-2 and TRBJ2-1; 7 bases agree with TRBD2. CDR1 and CDR2 (germline): SGHTA, FQGNSA. Unmatched junction bases numbered 11, after V lost 4 bases and J lost 5 bases. This CDR3 has 16 residues. CDR3 DNA sequence: TGTGCCAGCAGCTCAAGGGAAGCGGGGACCAACAATGAGCAGTTCTTC. Protein sequence: CASSSREAGTNNEQFF.

Here the CDR3 reads CASSLTGPDTQYF. DNA of the CDR3: TGTGCCAGCAGCTTGACAGGGCCAGATACGCAGTATTTT. V usage is TRBV5-6 and J usage is TRBJ2-3, with D possibly matching TRBD1 (6 bases). The length of the CDR3 is 13 residues. Germline assignment: CDR1 SGHDT and CDR2 YYEEEE. V gave up 1 base and J gave up 4 bases, with 7 bases separating them. Full variable domain (remainder filled in from reference TRBV5-6 and TRBJ2-3): DAGVTQSPTHLIKTRGQQVTLRCSPKSGHDTVSWYQQALGQGPQFIFQYYEEEERQRGNFPDRFSGHQFPNYSSELNVNALLLGDSALYLCASSLTGPDTQYFGPGTRLTVL.

In this sample, this clone turned up many times. The chain recombines TRBV5-1 with TRBJ2-2; tentative D call: TRBD2 (5 bases). Germline CDR1 and CDR2: SGHRS and YFSETQ. This CDR3 is built from 15 residues. Trimming left V 5 bases short and J 4 bases short, with 15 bases between. This CDR3 is CASSLPDEGTGELFF. The CDR3 DNA is TGCGCCAGCAGTTTACCCGATGAGGGCACCGGGGAGCTGTTTTTT.

This clone has ten or more counts. This chain joins TRBV7-2 and TRBJ2-1; the match to TRBD1 covers 9 bases. CDR3 size: 13 residues. The germline CDR1 and CDR2 sequences are SGHTA and FQGNSA. V was clipped by 8 bases and J by 7 bases; unmatched bases: 6. In DNA form, the CDR3 reads TGTGCCAGCCAGGGACAGGGTACGAATGAGCAGTTCTTC. It specifies CASQGQGTNEQFF.

This chain joins TRBV6-6 and TRBJ2-3; no reliable D call. With 8 bases removed from V and 9 bases from J, the gap between germline ends came to 6 bases. CDR1 MNHNY and CDR2 SVGAGI come from the germline V gene (reference sequence). CDR3 size: 9 residues. The CDR3 DNA reads TGTGCCAGCGGCCTAACGCAGTATTTT. Translating it yields CASGLTQYF.

The V gene is TRBV28, the J gene TRBJ1-2; a possible D gene is TRBD1 (5 bases). Deletions cut 6 bases from V and 5 bases from J, with 16 bases between. The V gene's germline CDR1 is MDHEN and CDR2 SYDVKM. The CDR3 is 14 amino acids. CDR3 region: CASRVTGFRYGYTF. CDR3 nucleotides: TGTGCCAGCAGGGTCACAGGATTCAGATATGGCTACACCTTC.

At least ten counts were recorded for this clone. The rearrangement joins TRBV9 to TRBJ1-5; D is ambiguous. Germline loops: CDR1 SGDLS, CDR2 YYNGEE. The CDR3 has 13 amino acids. With 4 bases removed from V and 5 bases from J, the gap between germline ends came to 10 bases. Here the CDR3 DNA reads TGTGCCAGCAGCTCCGCCGGGGATCAGCCCCAGCATTTT. This translates into CASSSAGDQPQHF.